The clone carrying this T cell receptor beta chain was detected ten times or more. The antigen is undetermined. The data originate from a study of regulatory T cells in long-lasting Graves disease. About the research overall: Graves' patients with a new diagnosis had received antithyroid drugs under 3 months. The study's findings and limits: Newly diagnosed patients shared approximately 1,000 public clonotypes; persistent patients shared approximately 2,700.

With iRepertoire HTBI primers and Arm-PCR of CDR3 regions, TCR beta libraries were built. TCRdb fed the multiplex PCR reads into MiXCR, producing one record per CDR3 protein. The sample has fewer than 550,000 distinct CDR3 sequences; 15% to 20% are singletons. The germline gives CDR1 LGHNA, CDR2 YNFKEQ. This CDR3 spans 15 amino acids. V gave up 0 bases and J gave up 5 bases, with 13 bases separating them. Noted time point: newly diagnosed GD, antithyroid drugs for less than 3 months. After RNA was extracted from PBMCs, the TCR library was made from it. These data are also associated with another study on T cells in Graves' hyperthyroidism and ophthalmopathy. This second report adds: Researchers found most expanded thyroid clonotypes above 0.001 in blood as well.

V and J are TRBV4-2 and TRBJ2-5; D tentatively fits TRBD1 or TRBD2 (5 bases each). The material sequenced was peripheral blood mononuclear cells (PBMCs), taken at new diagnosis, from a patient treated with antithyroid drugs. The receptor comes from a woman aged 18-29 years with Graves disease. The CDR3 DNA reads as TGTGCCAGCAGCCAAGAACGAAGAGGGGTGGAGACCCAGTACTTC. This gives the protein CASSQERRGVETQYF.